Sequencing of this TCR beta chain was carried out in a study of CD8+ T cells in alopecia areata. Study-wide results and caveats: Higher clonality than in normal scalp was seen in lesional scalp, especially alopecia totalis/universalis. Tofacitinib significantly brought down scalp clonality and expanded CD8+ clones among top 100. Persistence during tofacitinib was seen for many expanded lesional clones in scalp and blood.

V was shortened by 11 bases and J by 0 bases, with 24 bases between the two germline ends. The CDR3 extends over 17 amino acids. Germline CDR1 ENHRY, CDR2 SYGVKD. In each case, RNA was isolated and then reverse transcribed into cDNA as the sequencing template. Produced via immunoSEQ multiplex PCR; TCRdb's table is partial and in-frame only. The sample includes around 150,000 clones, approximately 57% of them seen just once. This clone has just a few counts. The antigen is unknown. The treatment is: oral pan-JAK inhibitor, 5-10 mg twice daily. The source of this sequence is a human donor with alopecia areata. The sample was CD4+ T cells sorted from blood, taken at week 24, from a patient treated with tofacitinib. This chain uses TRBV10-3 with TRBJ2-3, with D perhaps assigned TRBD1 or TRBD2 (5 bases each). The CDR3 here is CAAAGTQQVPSTDTQYF. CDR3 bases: TGTGCCGCCGCCGGGACGCAGCAGGTCCCCAGCACAGATACGCAGTATTTT.